The 26 T cell receptor beta chains below come from one sample, sequenced in a study of response to subunit inactivated influenza vaccine. MiXCR, applied by TCRdb to the RT-PCR reads, yields one record per CDR3 protein. This table has 500,000 to 550,000 distinct CDR3 sequences, approximately 7.1% appearing once. The starting material was PBMCs from blood, obtained roughly 24 months after vaccination. These receptors came from a man aged 45-69 years who received an inactivated influenza vaccine.

The chain has TRBV14 and TRBJ1-1; D may be TRBD1 (5 bases). This CDR3 region has 15 residues. The ends were cut back, 6 bases at V and 7 bases at J, with 21 bases in the middle. CDR1 SGHDN and CDR2 FVKESK come from the germline V gene. The CDR3 nucleotides read TGTGCCAGCAGTCAAAACAGGAGATTACGAAGTGAAGCTTTCTTT. Protein: CASSQNRRLRSEAFF. Using reference TRBV14 and TRBJ1-1 for the parts outside the CDR3, the full variable domain is EAGVTQFPSHSVIEKGQTVTLRCDPISGHDNLYWYRRVMGKEIKFLLHFVKESKQDESGMPNNRFLAERTGGTYSTLKVQPAELEDSGVYFCASSQNRRLRSEAFFGQGTRLTVV.

This clonotype was seen more than once but under ten times. V usage is TRBV18 and J usage is TRBJ2-1, with D perhaps matching TRBD2 (6 bases). With 4 bases removed from V and 10 bases from J, the gap between germline ends came to 8 bases. Germline loops: CDR1 KGHSH, CDR2 LQKENI. The CDR3 extends over 11 amino acids. The CDR3 DNA follows: TGTGCCAGCTCACGGGGGGAGGAGCAGTTCTTC. This encodes CASSRGEEQFF.

The genes are TRBV19 and TRBJ2-2; no clear D gene. Germline V gene data show CDR1 as LNHDA and CDR2 as SQIVND (reference sequence). The CDR3 has 13 residues. The V and J ends lost 7 bases and 6 bases respectively, with 12 bases between them. CDR3 in amino acids: CASNGLGPGELFF. For the CDR3, the DNA is TGTGCCAGTAACGGGCTCGGTCCCGGGGAGCTGTTTTTT.

The V call is TRBV4-3, the J call TRBJ2-2; 8 bases line up with TRBD2. The CDR3 extends over 15 amino acids. V was clipped by 5 bases and J by 6 bases; unmatched bases: 8. CDR1 and CDR2 from the germline V gene are LGHNA and YSLEER. CDR3 sequence (DNA): TGCGCCAGCAGCTCCGGGGTAGCGGGGCCCGGGGAGCTGTTTTTT. Its protein is CASSSGVAGPGELFF.

The chain has TRBV12-3 or TRBV12-4 and TRBJ1-4; 9 nucleotides line up with TRBD1. Losses at the gene ends were 6 bases for V and 7 bases for J; bases not matched to a gene: 3. The CDR3 runs to 13 residues. As DNA, the CDR3 is TGTGCCAGCAGGGGACAGGGTGGTGAAAAACTGTTTTTT. It specifies CASRGQGGEKLFF.

The chain uses TRBV7-9 and TRBJ2-3, with TRBD2 identical over 7 bases. V lost 4 bases and J lost 4; bases outside the gene matches: 11. Germline CDR1 SEHNR, CDR2 FQNEAQ (reference sequence). The length of the CDR3 is 16 residues. CDR3 nucleotide sequence: TGTGCCAGCAGCTGGCTCGGCGGGAGAAGGGCAGATACGCAGTATTTT. Protein product: CASSWLGGRRADTQYF.

This clonotype was picked up a small number of times. The rearrangement joins TRBV29-1 to TRBJ2-2; D is perhaps TRBD1 (5 bases). Germline V lookup: CDR1 SQVTM, CDR2 ANQGSEA. The ends were cut back, 3 bases at V and 1 base at J, with 6 bases in the middle. The CDR3 is made up of 13 amino acids. The CDR3 loop is CSVDRENTGELFF. CDR3 coding DNA: TGCAGCGTTGACAGGGAGAACACCGGGGAGCTGTTTTTT.

The chain couples TRBV6-1 to TRBJ2-1; 7 bases are shared with TRBD2. Per germline, CDR1 MNHNS and CDR2 SASEGT. The CDR3 has 17 residues. V dropped 3 bases and J dropped 7; count of bases not matched to a gene: 15. CDR3 nucleotides: TGTGCCAGCAGTGATACGATATGGGGGGGAAGGTTGAATGAGCAGTTCTTC. Encoded protein: CASSDTIWGGRLNEQFF.

This clonotype has a count of ten or more. This rearrangement joins TRBV7-9 to TRBJ1-2, with 9 nucleotides matching TRBD1. J was trimmed by 7 bases and V by 5 bases; bases with no gene match: 5. Per germline, CDR1 SEHNR and CDR2 FQNEAQ (reference sequence). The CDR3 is made up of 13 amino acids. The CDR3 loop reads CASSAQGARGYTF. CDR3 bases: TGTGCCAGCAGCGCACAGGGGGCGCGTGGCTACACCTTC. Full variable domain (rest looked up from reference TRBV7-9 and TRBJ1-2): DTGVSQNPRHKITKRGQNVTFRCDPISEHNRLYWYRQTLGQGPEFLTYFQNEAQLEKSRLLSDRFSAERPKGSFSTLEIQRTEQGDSAMYLCASSAQGARGYTFGSGTRLTVV.

The chain is built from TRBV11-2 and TRBJ2-5; TRBD1 matches at 7 bases. Germline V gene lookup returns CDR1 SGHAT and CDR2 FQNNGV. This CDR3 region has 16 residues. V gave up 3 bases and J gave up 5 bases; unmatched junction bases: 12. CDR3 in DNA: TGTGCCAGCAGCTTTAGGACAGGAAAAAGGGTCGAGACCCAGTACTTC. It yields the protein CASSFRTGKRVETQYF.

This clonotype was observed a few times. The chain joins TRBV5-1 to TRBJ2-2; 8 nucleotides line up with TRBD1. Germline CDR1 and CDR2: SGHRS and YFSETQ. V gave up 4 bases and J gave up 4 bases; unmatched junction bases: 3. The CDR3 runs to 14 residues. The CDR3 here is CASSEDRVTGELFF. In DNA form, the CDR3 reads TGCGCCAGCAGCGAGGACAGGGTCACCGGGGAGCTGTTTTTT.

This clonotype was counted many times. The chain uses TRBV3-1 and TRBJ2-5; 8 nucleotides match TRBD2. Germline trimming cut 2 bases from V and 5 bases from J; bases unmatched to any gene: 7. The CDR3 has 15 residues. CDR1 LGHDT and CDR2 YNNKEL come from the germline V gene (reference sequence). The CDR3 DNA follows: TGTGCCAGCAGCCAAACTAGCGGTGAATTGGAGACCCAGTACTTC. It specifies CASSQTSGELETQYF.

V and J are TRBV20-1 and TRBJ2-1; 9 bases line up with TRBD1. CDR3 length: 16 residues. The trim removed 3 bases at V and 8 bases at J, leaving 14 bases unmatched. Germline values: CDR1 DFQATT, CDR2 SNEGSKA (reference sequence). Here the CDR3 DNA reads TGCAGTGCTAGGGAAACAGGGGGCGCAGGTATCTATGAGCAGTTCTTC. Amino acid sequence: CSARETGGAGIYEQFF.

The chain is built from TRBV4-3 and TRBJ2-3; 8 nucleotides match TRBD2. The junction had 6 bases not matched to a gene; V was cut back by 0 bases and J by 4 bases. This CDR3 is 16 amino acids long. Germline V gene data show CDR1 as LGHNA and CDR2 as YSLEER. The CDR3 coding sequence is TGCGCCAGCAGCCAAGAATGGAGCGGGGGACCAGATACGCAGTATTTT. Protein sequence: CASSQEWSGGPDTQYF.

Only a few counts were recorded for this clonotype. This chain uses TRBV7-8 with TRBJ2-1, with 7 bases that match TRBD2. Per germline, CDR1 SGHVS and CDR2 FQNEAQ. The CDR3 runs 16 residues. J lost 5 bases, V lost 1 base, and 8 bases had no gene match. CDR3 residues: CASSLVGGTIDNEQFF. CDR3 sequence (DNA): TGTGCCAGCAGCTTAGTTGGCGGGACTATAGACAATGAGCAGTTCTTC.

This clonotype was detected only a few times. The genes are TRBV4-3 and TRBJ2-1; 13 bases map to TRBD2. The CDR3 has 17 amino acids. With 0 bases clipped from V and 10 bases from J, the junction kept 9 bases outside the gene matches. The germline V gene has CDR1 LGHNA and CDR2 YSLEER. CDR3 nucleotides: TGCGCCAGCAGCCAAGAAGCACCGGGACTAGCGGGACGGGAGCAGTTCTTC. Amino acid sequence: CASSQEAPGLAGREQFF.

This sequence joins TRBV20-1 and TRBJ2-7; TRBD2 aligns across 11 bases. Per the germline V gene, CDR1 is DFQATT and CDR2 is SNEGSKA (reference sequence). The V and J ends lost 0 bases and 0 bases, in that order; junction bases with no gene match: 7. The CDR3 consists of 17 residues. The chain's CDR3 is CSARDSFLAGGSYEQYF. CDR3 nucleotide sequence: TGCAGTGCTAGAGACTCTTTCCTAGCGGGAGGCTCCTACGAGCAGTACTTC.

This clonotype was seen more than once but under ten times. The chain has TRBV27 and TRBJ2-3, with D uncertain. Germline V gene lookup returns CDR1 MNHEY and CDR2 SMNVEV (reference sequence). The CDR3 spans 14 residues. V lost 3 bases to trimming and J lost 2 bases, with 9 bases between them. The DNA of the CDR3 is TGTGCCAGCAGTTTCGCTGGATACACAGATACGCAGTATTTT. Translation: CASSFAGYTDTQYF.

A few counts support this clonotype. In DNA form, the CDR3 reads TGTGCCAGCAGCCCGGATAGCGGGAGAATTACCGGGGAGCTGTTTTTT. Its translation is CASSPDSGRITGELFF. The gene calls are TRBV9 and TRBJ2-2; TRBD2 matches at 9 bases. CDR3 size: 16 residues. Trimming took 4 bases from V and 5 from J; bases not matched to a gene: 9. The germline CDR1 and CDR2 sequences are SGDLS and YYNGEE.

This clonotype appeared many times. V and J are TRBV20-1 and TRBJ2-2, with D possibly TRBD2 on 6 matching bases. Trimming removed 5 bases at V and 2 bases at J, with 12 bases between. CDR3 size: 14 residues. Per the germline V gene, CDR1 is DFQATT and CDR2 is SNEGSKA (reference sequence). DNA of the CDR3: TGCAGTGCTTTTAGCGGAGGCAACACCGGGGAGCTGTTTTTT. Its translation is CSAFSGGNTGELFF.

This clonotype was counted ten times or more. The junction departs from germline at one end; a sequencing error may be responsible. The CDR3: CASSLVVNTEAFF. For the CDR3, the DNA is TGTGCCAGCAGCTTGGTTGTGAACACTGAAGCTTTCTTT. The genes are TRBV5-1 and TRBJ1-1; D gene unclear. Per germline, CDR1 SGHRS and CDR2 YFSETQ. This CDR3 region has 13 residues.

This clonotype was counted many times. The rearrangement joins TRBV7-9 to TRBJ2-5; weak D call: TRBD1 (5 bases). With 5 bases removed from V and 0 bases from J, the gap between germline ends came to 10 bases. Germline assignment: CDR1 SEHNR and CDR2 FQNEAQ (reference sequence). This CDR3 region has 14 residues. DNA of the CDR3: TGTGCCAGCAGCATTAGACAGTACCAAGAGACCCAGTACTTC. Amino acid sequence: CASSIRQYQETQYF.

This clonotype has at least ten counts. This chain links TRBV20-1 with TRBJ2-7; 7 bases fit TRBD2. CDR1 and CDR2 (germline): DFQATT, SNEGSKA (reference sequence). The CDR3 contains 13 residues. Unmatched junction bases numbered 8, after V lost 6 bases and J lost 3 bases. CDR3 in DNA: TGCAGTGCCGGGTACTGGGGGGGCTACGAGCAGTACTTC. Protein: CSAGYWGGYEQYF.

V is TRBV4-2 and J is TRBJ1-1, with 9 bases identical to TRBD1. The CDR3 is made up of 14 amino acids. Per germline, CDR1 LGHNA and CDR2 YNFKEQ. V lost 5 bases, J lost 4 bases, and 5 bases stayed unmatched. CDR3 coding DNA: TGTGCCAGCAGCACACAGGGGGCGCGCACTGAAGCTTTCTTT. Amino acids: CASSTQGARTEAFF.

The chain is built from TRBV5-1 and TRBJ1-1; 8 nucleotides line up with TRBD1. The J segment lost 6 bases and the V segment lost 4 bases, leaving 11 bases of the junction unmatched. The germline V gene has CDR1 SGHRS and CDR2 YFSETQ. The CDR3 runs 15 residues. The CDR3 nucleotides read TGCGCCAGCAGCACGACCCCAGGGGGCGGCCCTGAAGCTTTCTTT. As protein: CASSTTPGGGPEAFF.

This clonotype was recorded many times. V is TRBV18 and J is TRBJ2-7, with 12 nucleotides matching TRBD2. The CDR3 has 15 residues. Germline V gives CDR1 KGHSH, CDR2 LQKENI. V shed 5 bases and J 6 bases; nucleotides not matched to a gene: 8. DNA of the CDR3: TGTGCCAGCTCATCCAGACTAGCGGGAGAATCCGAGCAGTACTTC. Residues: CASSSRLAGESEQYF.